This TCR beta chain emerged from a study of shared clonotypes between healthy human individuals. CDR3 length: 15 amino acids. Germline CDR1 is SGHKS and CDR2 is YYEKEE (reference sequence). V gave up 4 bases and J gave up 2 bases; unmatched junction bases: 9. The table came from immunoSEQ multiplex PCR; TCRdb's copy has only in-frame clones and leaves some out. In the table there are 1.6 million or so clones, approximately 98.5% of which are singletons. V gene TRBV5-5 combines with J gene TRBJ2-7, with 7 bases that match TRBD2. The sequence was collected from a man aged 30 to 39 in good health. Sequencing was done on a sample of naive CD4+ T cells sorted from blood. Subset: CD45RA+ positively selected. DNA for the CDR3: TGTGCCAGCAGCCCTCGGGCGGGAGACCCCTACGAGCAGTACTTC. It translates to CASSPRAGDPYEQYF.